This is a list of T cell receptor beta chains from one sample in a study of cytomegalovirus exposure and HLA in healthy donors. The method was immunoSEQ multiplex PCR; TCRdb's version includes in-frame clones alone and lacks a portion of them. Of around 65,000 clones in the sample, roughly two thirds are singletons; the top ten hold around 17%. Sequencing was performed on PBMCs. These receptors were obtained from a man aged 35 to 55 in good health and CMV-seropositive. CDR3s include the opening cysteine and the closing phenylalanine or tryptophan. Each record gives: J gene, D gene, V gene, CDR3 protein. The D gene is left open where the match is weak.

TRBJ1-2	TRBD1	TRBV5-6	CASRPTGQAVYTF
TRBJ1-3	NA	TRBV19	CASSIGVSGNTIYF
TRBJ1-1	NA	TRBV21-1	CASSNHGEVDSNTEAFF
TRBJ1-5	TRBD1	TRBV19	CASSYGQGGWQPQHF
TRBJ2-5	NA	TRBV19	CASSNPIAVEETQYF
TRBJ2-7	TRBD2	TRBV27	CASSWGSVAGYEQYF
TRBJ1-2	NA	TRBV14	CASSPMSGNYGYTF
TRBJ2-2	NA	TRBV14	CASSQGGLLGELFF
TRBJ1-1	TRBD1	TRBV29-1	CSADRGLNTEAFF
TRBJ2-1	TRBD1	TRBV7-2	CASSLDGTGWFNEQFF